Described below is a single T cell receptor beta chain sequence and its context. The entry originates in a study of blood T cell repertoires in COVID-19. Study details: Both acute and convalescent COVID-19 samples were obtained from the United States, Italy and Spain.

Authors' methods: Amplifying reference gene primers gave estimates of nucleated cell counts. Sequenced by immunoSEQ multiplex PCR; TCRdb stores in-frame clones only, minus some. V and J calls and clone size follow that table, whereas D and trimming were derived from the DNA. The repertoire holds about 99,000 clones, with approximately 86% as singletons. Seattle cases were enrolled at active infection and followed longitudinally. The V and J ends lost 6 bases and 0 bases respectively, with 9 bases between them. Germline assignment: CDR1 MNHEY and CDR2 SVGAGI. The CDR3 runs 15 residues. The sequence was obtained from a man in his fifties with COVID-19, enrolled during active disease. The material sequenced was peripheral blood. The chain uses TRBV6-5 and TRBJ1-6; D is unclear. In DNA form, the CDR3 reads TGTGCCAGCAGCGGGAAGCTCTCCTATAATTCACCCCTCCACTTT. Protein product: CASSGKLSYNSPLHF.